The TCR beta chain under discussion was sequenced for a study of T cell responses to AZD1222 COVID-19 vaccine. Points from the study as a whole: The study reported that nearly half of spike-specific TCRs target unmutated variant regions.

Trimming took off 3 bases at V and 3 bases at J, with 19 bases between the two ends. This CDR3 comprises 16 residues. The V gene's germline CDR1 is SGHRS and CDR2 YFSETQ. Sequencing was performed with immunoSEQ multiplex PCR; in TCRdb, only in-frame clones are kept and a portion is missing. The table lists about 180,000 clones, approximately 91% of them singletons. Concerning this clone: Its antigen is unidentified.

This sequence joins TRBV5-1 and TRBJ2-7, with a tentative D call TRBD2 (5 bases). The input for sequencing was peripheral blood, taken 28 days after the second AZD1222 dose. The receptor was derived from an adult who received the AZD1222 COVID-19 vaccine. CDR3: CASSSVGNGIYYEQYF. DNA for the CDR3: TGCGCCAGCAGCTCAGTCGGGAACGGGATTTACTACGAGCAGTACTTC.